This T cell receptor beta chain derives from a study of blood T cell repertoires in COVID-19. Looking at the study overall: The analysed material was cDNA or gDNA that came from T cells, B-cell-depleted T cells, or PBMCs.

This clone was recorded many times. Followed over time, Seattle patients had been enrolled while infection was active. Authors' analysis steps: The authors estimated nucleated cell counts from reference gene primer amplification. Some clones are missing from TCRdb's copy, which holds only in-frame ones; the method was immunoSEQ multiplex PCR. The DNA gave D and trimming, while V, J and clone size come from that table. The table lists approximately 70,000 clones, roughly nine tenths of them singletons, with 3.4% in the top ten. This CDR3 contains 14 residues. CDR1 and CDR2 from the germline V gene are LNHDA and SQIVND (reference sequence). V lost 1 base and J lost 2; bases outside the gene matches: 2.

The origin of this receptor is a woman between 45 and 65 years old with COVID-19, enrolled during active disease. What was sequenced was peripheral blood. This sequence joins TRBV19 and TRBJ2-7; TRBD1 matches 7 bases. CDR3 region: CASSIAGQTYEQYF. For the CDR3, the DNA is TGTGCCAGTAGTATAGCGGGACAGACCTACGAGCAGTACTTC.